Many counts were recorded for the clone carrying this T cell receptor beta chain. The target antigen is unknown. The single heparinised draw taken from each donor contained roughly 100 mL of blood on average. It was via CD45RO/CCR7/CD25/CD127/CD95/CD27 that CD4+ naive, central memory, regulatory and stem cell-like memory cells were sorted. The isolated RNA, all of it, was reverse transcribed, so expressed TCRB transcripts were what got sequenced. The table came from immunoSEQ multiplex PCR; TCRdb's copy has only in-frame clones and leaves some out. Of 400,000 or so clones in the sample, over 8.5% are singletons; the top ten hold roughly 0.54%. The data were obtained in a study of beta chain features in type 1 diabetes. Study-level results: Sequencing of cDNA might inflate the share of cells that strongly express TCR. In every one of the four CD4+ subsets, TCRB CDR3s were moderately but significantly shorter in Type 1 diabetes patients. A greater similarity of naive, central memory and Treg TCRB repertoires was seen among patients than among healthy donors.

Sequencing used central memory CD4+ T cells from blood. The sequence was collected from a man aged 25-45 years with type 1 diabetes.

As DNA, the CDR3 is TGTGCCTGTAGCGGAGGGTACAATGAGCAGTTCTTC. Its translation is CACSGGYNEQFF. This rearrangement joins TRBV30 to TRBJ2-1; tentatively, D is TRBD2 (6 bases). V dropped 6 bases and J dropped 4 bases, with 10 bases sitting between them. The CDR3 covers 12 residues. CDR1 and CDR2 (germline): GTSNPN, SVGIG (reference sequence).